This paragraph covers one T cell receptor beta chain sequence. The CDR3 length is 15 residues. V shed 6 bases and J shed 0 bases, with 13 bases lying between them. Germline CDR1 is SGHTS and CDR2 is YDEGEE. The sample is drawn from a study of blood T cells in healthy people across ages. Primers used in a second PCR of roughly 6 to 12 cycles were a sample-barcoded 5' primer and a J-beta primer mix. Via MiXCR, TCRdb re-called the 5' RACE reads, giving one row per CDR3 protein. The data show about 1.8 million distinct CDR3 sequences, about 50% seen once. This TCR was sampled from a woman aged 40 to 50 in good health. The rearrangement uses TRBV5-8 and TRBJ1-5; D is unresolved. Specimen: blood. In DNA form, the CDR3 reads TGTGCCAGCACTTGGGATCATAATAGCAATCAGCCCCAGCATTTT. Protein sequence: CASTWDHNSNQPQHF.